The 32 T cell receptor beta chains reported below all come from one sample, sequenced in a study of radiation and T cells in renal cell carcinoma (dated by TCRdb to about 2020). The protocol used for the library was the immunoSEQ multiplex PCR assay. The immuneACCESS repertoire file appears here via TCRdb, limited to in-frame rearrangements. These files lack a portion of the clones; in checked studies, under half of the deficit traces to unresolved V genes, and the cause of the others is not known. Counted in this sample were some 120,000 clones; 70% to 90% of them appeared once. About 1.9% of the sample goes to the ten largest clones. The time point label here, explained by the study, means: blood 2 weeks post-SBRT. The label giving this sample's treatment or condition can be read as: 15 Gy SBRT to primary tumor, nephrectomy 4 weeks later. This specimen consisted of blood, obtained from a patient whose treatment included radiotherapy and nephrectomy. The receptors stem from a woman aged 60-70 years with renal cell carcinoma.

This clone occurred a few times. This sequence joins TRBV19 and TRBJ1-2; TRBD1 agrees at 9 bases. The CDR3 covers 12 residues. The germline gives CDR1 LNHDA, CDR2 SQIVND (reference sequence). V was clipped by 8 bases and J by 2 bases; unmatched bases: 0. The CDR3 sequence: CASGTGNYGYTF. CDR3 DNA sequence: TGTGCCAGTGGGACAGGGAACTATGGCTACACCTTC.

In DNA form, the CDR3 reads TGTGCCAGCAGTGAGCCGGGTCAGCCCCACGCTCGGGGCTACACCTTC. Protein product: CASSEPGQPHARGYTF. The rearrangement links TRBV6-1 to TRBJ1-2; no reliable D call. The CDR3 contains 16 residues. Germline CDR1 and CDR2: MNHNS and SASEGT. V lost 3 bases and J 8 bases, leaving 22 bases between the germline ends.

CDR3 coding DNA: TGTGCCAGCAGCTCACAGGGAGACGGCTACGAGCAGTACTTC. Its protein is CASSSQGDGYEQYF. The chain employs TRBV5-6 and TRBJ2-7; D perhaps matches TRBD1 (6 bases). V lost 3 bases to trimming and J lost 3 bases, with 13 bases between them. Germline V gene sequence: CDR1 SGHDT, CDR2 YYEEEE. There are 14 residues in the CDR3.

The rearrangement joins TRBV10-3 to TRBJ2-3; D is unclear. V was pared by 10 bases and J by 0 bases, with 17 bases between. The CDR3 runs to 15 residues. CDR1 and CDR2 (germline): ENHRY, SYGVKD. CDR3: CATRNSNPSTDTQYF. CDR3 coding DNA: TGTGCCACCCGCAATTCCAACCCTAGCACAGATACGCAGTATTTT.

The chain links TRBV7-9 to TRBJ1-6, with 8 bases fitting TRBD1. This CDR3 region has 13 residues. CDR1 is SEHNR and CDR2 is FQNEAQ in the germline V gene (reference sequence). Trimming at V came to 9 bases and at J to 6 bases, leaving 4 bases not matched to a gene. This CDR3 is CASGTGGNSPLHF. The CDR3 nucleotides read TGTGCCAGTGGAACAGGGGGTAATTCACCCCTCCACTTT.

This rearrangement joins TRBV6-6 to TRBJ2-5; 10 bases are a match to TRBD1. The CDR3 loop spans 15 amino acids. CDR1 MNHNY and CDR2 SVGAGI come from the germline V gene (reference sequence). With V trimmed by 2 bases and J by 6 bases, 6 bases remained unmatched. The CDR3 here is CASSYDRGLEKTQYF. As DNA, the CDR3 is TGTGCCAGCAGTTACGACAGGGGGCTGGAAAAGACCCAGTACTTC.

V and J are TRBV7-2 and TRBJ1-5; the D is unclear. Germline V lookup: CDR1 SGHTA, CDR2 FQGNSA. V was cut by 6 bases and J by 0 bases, with 9 bases left in between. The CDR3 consists of 14 residues. The CDR3 nucleotides are TGTGCCAGCAGTTGGTTCTATAGCAATCAGCCCCAGCATTTT. Its protein is CASSWFYSNQPQHF.

J is TRBJ2-7 and V is TRBV28; possible D gene TRBD1, 5 bases. The CDR3 contains 15 residues. In germline, CDR1 is MDHEN, CDR2 SYDVKM. Trimming cost V 1 base and J 2 bases, with 12 bases left between them. The CDR3 DNA reads as TGTGCCAGCAGTTTATTTACAGGACGCGCCTACGAGCAGTACTTC. It is translated as CASSLFTGRAYEQYF.

Only a few counts were recorded for this clone. The chain employs TRBV5-1 and TRBJ2-4; D uncertain. The length of the CDR3 is 14 residues. With 0 bases removed from V and 6 bases from J, the gap between germline ends came to 10 bases. Germline CDR1 SGHRS, CDR2 YFSETQ. The CDR3 region has the DNA TGCGCCAGCAGCTTGGATACGTCGGCAAACATTCAGTACTTC. This codes for CASSLDTSANIQYF.

This clone has a handful of counts. The rearrangement uses TRBV15 and TRBJ2-3; the D gene is possibly TRBD2 (5 bases). CDR3 length: 19 amino acids. Deletions cut 0 bases from V and 2 bases from J, with 21 bases between. Germline values: CDR1 LNHNV, CDR2 YYDKDF (reference sequence). CDR3: CATSRDGYSRAVDTDTQYF. Here the CDR3 DNA reads TGTGCCACCAGCAGAGATGGCTACTCGCGGGCAGTGGACACAGATACGCAGTATTTT.

The V call is TRBV5-6, the J call TRBJ2-7; 9 positions match TRBD1. Germline assignment: CDR1 SGHDT and CDR2 YYEEEE. This CDR3 has 15 amino acids. The J segment lost 0 bases and the V segment lost 4 bases, leaving 5 bases of the junction unmatched. As DNA, the CDR3 is TGTGCCAGCAGCCAACAGGGGGCCCTCTCCTACGAGCAGTACTTC. Translated: CASSQQGALSYEQYF. The full variable domain, in which reference TRBV5-6 and TRBJ2-7 provide the parts outside the CDR3, is DAGVTQSPTHLIKTRGQQVTLRCSPKSGHDTVSWYQQALGQGPQFIFQYYEEEERQRGNFPDRFSGHQFPNYSSELNVNALLLGDSALYLCASSQQGALSYEQYFGPGTRLTVT.

The V and J genes are TRBV7-9 and TRBJ1-1; D may be TRBD1 (6 bases). The CDR3 runs to 13 residues. Germline values: CDR1 SEHNR, CDR2 FQNEAQ (reference sequence). Trimming stripped 4 bases from V and 5 bases from J, with 11 bases between. The CDR3: CASSSPRGTEAFF. The CDR3 DNA follows: TGTGCCAGCAGCTCTCCCAGGGGAACTGAAGCTTTCTTT.

The CDR3 spells CASSTRTGGTYF. Written as DNA, the CDR3 is TGTGCCAGCAGTACTAGGACAGGGGGTACTTACTTC. The chain joins TRBV6-5 to TRBJ2-7, with TRBD1 identical over 10 bases. CDR3 length: 12 amino acids. J lost 13 bases, V lost 5 bases, and 8 bases had no gene match. Germline V gene data show CDR1 as MNHEY and CDR2 as SVGAGI.

CDR3 residues: CASSIGGEIRAFF. The DNA of the CDR3 is TGTGCCAGTAGTATAGGCGGGGAGATCCGGGCTTTCTTT. V usage is TRBV19 and J usage is TRBJ1-1, with D unresolved. V was shortened by 1 base and J by 11 bases, with 14 bases between the two germline ends. Germline V CDR1 and CDR2: LNHDA, SQIVND (reference sequence). The CDR3 is made up of 13 amino acids. Using reference TRBV19 and TRBJ1-1 for the parts outside the CDR3, the full variable domain is DGGITQSPKYLFRKEGQNVTLSCEQNLNHDAMYWYRQDPGQGLRLIYYSQIVNDFQKGDIAEGYSVSREKKESFPLTVTSAQKNPTAFYLCASSIGGEIRAFFGQGTRLTVV.

J is TRBJ2-3 and V is TRBV6-1, with D unresolved. The CDR3 has 15 residues. Germline CDR1 is MNHNS and CDR2 is SASEGT. With 5 bases removed from V and 0 bases from J, the gap between germline ends came to 12 bases. CDR3 DNA sequence: TGTGCCAGCAGTCTCGGACCGCAGAGCACAGATACGCAGTATTTT. This gives the protein CASSLGPQSTDTQYF.

In DNA form, the CDR3 reads TGTGCCAGCAGTTACTCCGGGACAGGGGTTTATGGCTACACCTTC. This translates into CASSYSGTGVYGYTF. This chain connects TRBV6-6 to TRBJ1-2; TRBD1 agrees at 10 bases. The CDR3 consists of 15 residues. Losses at the gene ends were 0 bases for V and 5 bases for J; bases not matched to a gene: 3. CDR1 is MNHNY, CDR2 SVGAGI, per germline (reference sequence).

The chain has TRBV11-2 and TRBJ1-5; the D is unclear. The CDR3 totals 15 residues. Germline CDR1 reads SGHAT; CDR2 reads FQNNGV. Trimming removed 2 bases from V and 3 bases from J, with 11 bases in between. CDR3 in amino acids: CASSLISSNNQPQHF. DNA for the CDR3: TGTGCCAGCAGCTTAATCTCCTCGAACAATCAGCCCCAGCATTTT. Together with reference TRBV11-2 and TRBJ1-5, the CDR3 gives the full variable domain: EAGVAQSPRYKIIEKRQSVAFWCNPISGHATLYWYQQILGQGPKLLIQFQNNGVVDDSQLPKDRFSAERLKGVDSTLKIQPAKLEDSAVYLCASSLISSNNQPQHFGDGTRLSIL.

This chain connects TRBV5-1 to TRBJ2-3; TRBD2 might be the D (6 bases). The germline V gene has CDR1 SGHRS and CDR2 YFSETQ. The CDR3 extends over 15 amino acids. Between the trimmed V and J ends, which lost 4 bases and 2 bases, there was a span of 14 bases. Here the CDR3 reads CASSAGPWVTDTQYF. CDR3 in DNA: TGCGCCAGCAGCGCGGGACCCTGGGTCACAGATACGCAGTATTTT.

The chain recombines TRBV6-6 with TRBJ2-5; D remains ambiguous. CDR1 is MNHNY, CDR2 SVGAGI, per germline (reference sequence). CDR3 size: 11 residues. Between the trimmed V and J ends, which lost 2 bases and 5 bases, there was a span of 3 bases. The CDR3 coding sequence is TGTGCCAGCAGTTACGGGGAGACCCAGTACTTC. It yields the protein CASSYGETQYF.

The chain combines TRBV2 with TRBJ2-5; D remains ambiguous. V dropped 2 bases and J dropped 1 base, with 11 bases sitting between them. Germline values: CDR1 SNHLY, CDR2 FYNNEI. The CDR3 spans 15 residues. The CDR3 spells CASSENLVVQETQYF. DNA for the CDR3: TGTGCCAGCAGTGAAAACCTGGTAGTCCAAGAGACCCAGTACTTC.

This chain uses TRBV2 with TRBJ2-5; possible D gene TRBD1, 5 bases. Germline V gene lookup returns CDR1 SNHLY and CDR2 FYNNEI. V was clipped by 6 bases and J by 7 bases, with 9 bases between them. The CDR3 extends over 11 amino acids. The chain's CDR3 is CASRDTWTQYF. The CDR3 nucleotides read TGTGCCAGCAGGGACACCTGGACCCAGTACTTC.

This chain connects TRBV6-5 to TRBJ1-1; D is ambiguous. Germline CDR1 reads MNHEY; CDR2 reads SVGAGI. CDR3 length: 14 amino acids. V was cut by 6 bases and J by 1 base, with 12 bases left in between. The CDR3 DNA reads as TGTGCCAGCAGCCCCGGGCTCGGGAACACTGAAGCTTTCTTT. Translating gives CASSPGLGNTEAFF.

This clone was seen just once. V is TRBV6-1 and J is TRBJ2-7; a possible D gene is TRBD2 (6 bases). The CDR3 length is 14 residues. Trimming took off 6 bases at V and 0 bases at J, with 12 bases between the two ends. Germline CDR1 reads MNHNS; CDR2 reads SASEGT. The CDR3 nucleotides are TGTGCCAGCAGCGGGGGACGTATCTCCTACGAGCAGTACTTC. Translation: CASSGGRISYEQYF.

The chain is built from TRBV4-2 and TRBJ1-3, with D hard to call. CDR1 and CDR2 from the germline V gene are LGHNA and YNFKEQ. The CDR3 is 15 amino acids. Trimming left V 1 base short and J 5 bases short, with 12 bases between. The CDR3 spells CASSQARDRRNTIYF. The CDR3 DNA is TGTGCCAGCAGCCAAGCAAGGGATCGTCGAAACACCATATATTTT.

The sample holds a few counts of this clone. The rearrangement uses TRBV27 and TRBJ1-2, with 7 bases identical to TRBD1. The V gene's germline CDR1 is MNHEY and CDR2 SMNVEV (reference sequence). The junction had 6 bases not matched to a gene; V was cut back by 7 bases and J by 1 base. The CDR3 spans 14 residues. The CDR3 loop is CASTLQGDNYGYTF. CDR3 bases: TGTGCCAGCACCTTGCAGGGGGATAACTATGGCTACACCTTC.

The chain combines TRBV10-3 with TRBJ2-1; 9 bases fit TRBD2. Germline lookup yields CDR1 ENHRY and CDR2 SYGVKD. J was trimmed by 9 bases and V by 7 bases; bases with no gene match: 7. This CDR3 has 13 amino acids. The CDR3 protein is CAIMSGREGEQFF. The DNA for the CDR3 is TGTGCCATCATGAGTGGGCGGGAGGGTGAGCAGTTCTTC.

With regard to this clone: At one boundary the junction diverges from the germline segment, which might be a read error. This chain uses TRBV5-4 with TRBJ1-4; D is uncertain. The length of the CDR3 is 14 residues. Germline-derived CDR1 and CDR2 are SGHNT and YYREEE (reference sequence). CDR3 sequence reads: CASSLDLANEKLFF. Here the CDR3 DNA reads TGTGCCAGCAGTTTGGACCTTGCGAATGAAAAACTGTTTTTT. Together with reference TRBV5-4 and TRBJ1-4, the CDR3 gives the full variable domain: ETGVTQSPTHLIKTRGQQVTLRCSSQSGHNTVSWYQQALGQGPQFIFQYYREEENGRGNFPPRFSGLQFPNYSSELNVNALELDDSALYLCASSLDLANEKLFFGSGTQLSVL.

The gene calls are TRBV19 and TRBJ2-3; a weak D match, TRBD1 (6 bases). The length of the CDR3 is 14 residues. The germline V gene encodes CDR1 LNHDA and CDR2 SQIVND (reference sequence). Trimming stripped 2 bases from V and 1 base from J, with 7 bases between. The CDR3 nucleotides are TGTGCCAGTAGTATAACAGGGCGCACAGATACGCAGTATTTT. Translating gives CASSITGRTDTQYF.

The chain employs TRBV5-8 and TRBJ1-2, with D uncertain. The germline V gene encodes CDR1 SGHTS and CDR2 YDEGEE. CDR3 length: 15 amino acids. Trimming took off 0 bases at V and 1 base at J, with 10 bases between the two ends. The CDR3 protein is CASSLESGFNYGYTF. CDR3 nucleotide sequence: TGTGCCAGCAGCTTGGAGTCCGGATTTAACTATGGCTACACCTTC. The variable domain in full, completed from reference TRBV5-8 and TRBJ1-2, reads EAGVTQSPTHLIKTRGQQATLRCSPISGHTSVYWYQQALGLGLQFLLWYDEGEERNRGNFPPRFSGRQFPNYSSELNVNALELEDSALYLCASSLESGFNYGYTFGSGTRLTVV.

This rearrangement joins TRBV5-1 to TRBJ2-7, with unresolved D. Between the trimmed V and J ends, which lost 4 bases and 3 bases, there was a span of 8 bases. The CDR3 covers 12 residues. Germline CDR1 reads SGHRS; CDR2 reads YFSETQ. CDR3 bases: TGCGCCAGCAGCCGCGACAACTACGAGCAGTACTTC. Translating it yields CASSRDNYEQYF.

This chain joins TRBV7-2 and TRBJ1-5; 7 nucleotides line up with TRBD1. With 6 bases clipped from V and 5 bases from J, the junction kept 10 bases outside the gene matches. Germline V gene sequence: CDR1 SGHTA, CDR2 FQGNSA. There are 15 residues in the CDR3. CDR3 sequence (DNA): TGTGCCAGCAGTCTAAGGGCAGGGGGTGATCAGCCCCAGCATTTT. Residues: CASSLRAGGDQPQHF.

The rearrangement links TRBV14 to TRBJ2-7; D possibly uses TRBD1 or TRBD2 (5 bases each). The CDR3 loop spans 15 amino acids. Germline V gene lookup returns CDR1 SGHDN and CDR2 FVKESK. The V end lost 0 bases, the J end lost 3 bases, and 12 bases lay between the germline ends. The CDR3 coding sequence is TGTGCCAGCAGCCAAGAGAGAGGGGCTTACTACGAGCAGTACTTC. It encodes CASSQERGAYYEQYF.